Below, one TCR beta chain is given with its context. No antigen is known for it. Positively selected for CCR7, the CD45RO-negative cells used as naive CD8 cells excluded terminally differentiated effector memory CD45RA+ cells. The donor population consisted of healthy HIV-negative adults with no recent acute infections or vaccinations. Germline CDR1 GTSNPN, CDR2 SVGIG (reference sequence). CDR3 length: 13 amino acids. The ends were cut back, 4 bases at V and 9 bases at J, with 15 bases in the middle. The table came from immunoSEQ multiplex PCR; TCRdb's copy has only in-frame clones and leaves some out. The data contain roughly 2 million clones, around 96% of them seen just once; the ten biggest clones take up roughly 1%. The data were taken from a study of shared clonotypes between healthy human individuals. The study's findings and limits: Researchers sampled only blood; tissue repertoires likely differ. Across a handful of donors, naive CD4 shared roughly 5%, naive CD8 around 3.8%, memory CD4 about 2.4%, memory CD8 0.35% to 0.5%.

Material: naive CD8+ T cells sorted from blood. This sequence was found in a young man in good health. The rearrangement uses TRBV30 and TRBJ2-2; weak D call: TRBD1 (6 bases). The CDR3 bases are TGTGCCTGGACCCCAGGGGTGTTTTGGGAGCTGTTTTTT. Protein product: CAWTPGVFWELFF.